This T cell receptor beta chain derives from a study of blood T cell repertoires in COVID-19. Study in general: Some COVID-19 samples were acute and others convalescent; all came from the United States, Italy and Spain.

Germline values: CDR1 LGHDT, CDR2 YNNKEL (reference sequence). This CDR3 region has 18 residues. The V and J ends lost 3 bases and 7 bases, in that order; junction bases with no gene match: 12. Participant ages covered 18 to 89 years across 25 or so US areas. Cohorts were assigned according to the clinical history that participants reported. Methods used by the authors: Estimated nucleated cell counts came from reference gene primer amplification. Only in-frame clones appear in the TCRdb table, and some are missing; sequencing was by immunoSEQ multiplex PCR. The D gene and trimming were derived from the DNA, and the V and J assignments and clone size from that table. The top ten hold 1.2% to 1.5% of the sample, which has more than 350,000 clones, 70% to 90% seen once.

The receptor comes from a woman between 18 and 30 years old who had been exposed to COVID-19. The chain uses TRBV3-1 (or the pseudogene TRBV3-2) and TRBJ1-6, with TRBD1 matching 10 bases. Material for sequencing was PBMCs or T cells enriched from blood (not recorded which). The CDR3 reads CASSQRRLSGQGNSPLHF. CDR3 in DNA: TGTGCCAGCAGCCAGCGTCGGCTCTCGGGACAGGGGAATTCACCCCTCCACTTT.